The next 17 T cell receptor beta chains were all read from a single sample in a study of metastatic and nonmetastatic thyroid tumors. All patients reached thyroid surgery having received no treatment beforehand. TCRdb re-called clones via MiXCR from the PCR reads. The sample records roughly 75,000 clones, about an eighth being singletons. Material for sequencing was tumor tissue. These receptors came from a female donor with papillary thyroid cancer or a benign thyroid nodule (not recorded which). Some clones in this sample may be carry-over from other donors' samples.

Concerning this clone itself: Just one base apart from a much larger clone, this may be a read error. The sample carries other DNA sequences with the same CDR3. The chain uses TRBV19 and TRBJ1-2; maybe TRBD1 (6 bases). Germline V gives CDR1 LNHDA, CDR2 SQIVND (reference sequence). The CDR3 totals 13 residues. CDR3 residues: CASKGGGPYGYTF. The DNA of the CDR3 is TGTGCCAGTAAAGGAGGGGGTCCCTATGGATACACCTTC.

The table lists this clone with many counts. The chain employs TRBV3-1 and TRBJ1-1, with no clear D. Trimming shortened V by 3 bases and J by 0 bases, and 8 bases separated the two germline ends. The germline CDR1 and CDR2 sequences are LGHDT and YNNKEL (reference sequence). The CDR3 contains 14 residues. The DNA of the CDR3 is TGTGCCAGCAGCCATAGACGGGTGAACACTGAAGCTTTCTTT. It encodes CASSHRRVNTEAFF.

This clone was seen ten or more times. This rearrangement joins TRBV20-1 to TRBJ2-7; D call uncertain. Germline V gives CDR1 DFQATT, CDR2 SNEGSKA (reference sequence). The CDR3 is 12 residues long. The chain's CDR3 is CIAPTAFPEQYF. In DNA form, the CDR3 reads TGCATCGCCCCTACAGCGTTCCCCGAGCAGTACTTC.

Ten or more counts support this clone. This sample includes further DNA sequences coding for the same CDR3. The CDR3: CSARDTAGTYEQYF. In nucleotides, the CDR3 is TGCAGTGCTAGAGATACGGCAGGTACCTACGAGCAGTACTTC. V gene TRBV20-1 combines with J gene TRBJ2-7; D is ambiguous. With 0 bases removed from V and 2 bases from J, the gap between germline ends came to 11 bases. The germline gives CDR1 DFQATT, CDR2 SNEGSKA (reference sequence). The CDR3 runs 14 residues.

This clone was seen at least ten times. CDR3 in DNA: TGTGCCAGCACCAAGAGCCTAGCGGGAAACAATGAGCAGTTCTTC. As protein: CASTKSLAGNNEQFF. The chain recombines TRBV6-1 with TRBJ2-1, with 9 bases fitting TRBD2. CDR1 and CDR2 from the germline V gene are MNHNS and SASEGT. The ends lost 7 bases at V and 5 bases at J; junction bases unmatched: 9. This CDR3 spans 15 amino acids.

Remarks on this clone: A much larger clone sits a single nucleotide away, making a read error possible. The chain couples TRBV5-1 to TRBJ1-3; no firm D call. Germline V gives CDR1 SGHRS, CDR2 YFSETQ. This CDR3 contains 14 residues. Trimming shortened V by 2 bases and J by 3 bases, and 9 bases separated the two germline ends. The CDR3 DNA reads TGCGCCAGCAGCTTTGTTGCCGGTGGAAACACCATATATTTT. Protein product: CASSFVAGGNTIYF.

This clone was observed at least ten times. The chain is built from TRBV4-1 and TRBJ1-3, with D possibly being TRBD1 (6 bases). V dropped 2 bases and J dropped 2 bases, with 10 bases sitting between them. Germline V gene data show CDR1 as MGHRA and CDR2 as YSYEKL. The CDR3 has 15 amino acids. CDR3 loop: CASSQKGGTGNTIYF. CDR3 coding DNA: TGCGCCAGCAGCCAAAAAGGGGGAACTGGAAACACCATATATTTT.

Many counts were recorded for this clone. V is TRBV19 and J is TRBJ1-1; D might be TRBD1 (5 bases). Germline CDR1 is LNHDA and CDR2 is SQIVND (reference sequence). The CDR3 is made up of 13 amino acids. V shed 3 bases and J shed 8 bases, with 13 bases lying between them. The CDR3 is CASSMAQGREAFF. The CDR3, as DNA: TGTGCCAGTAGTATGGCTCAGGGACGGGAAGCTTTCTTT.

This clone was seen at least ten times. The CDR3 DNA is TGTGCCAGCAGTCAGCCGGAGGGGGCGGTCAATCAGCCCCAGCATTTT. As protein: CASSQPEGAVNQPQHF. This chain uses TRBV6-1 with TRBJ1-5; the match to TRBD1 covers 7 bases. Germline values: CDR1 MNHNS, CDR2 SASEGT. V lost 5 bases to trimming and J lost 3 bases; unmatched junction nucleotides: 10. There are 16 residues in the CDR3.

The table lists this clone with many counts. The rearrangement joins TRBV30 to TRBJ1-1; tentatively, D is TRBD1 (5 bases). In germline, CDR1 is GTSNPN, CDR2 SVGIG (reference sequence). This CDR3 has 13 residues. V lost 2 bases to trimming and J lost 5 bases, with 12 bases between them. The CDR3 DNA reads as TGTGCCTGGAGTATCAGGGAGGGAACTGAAGCTTTCTTT. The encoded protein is CAWSIREGTEAFF.

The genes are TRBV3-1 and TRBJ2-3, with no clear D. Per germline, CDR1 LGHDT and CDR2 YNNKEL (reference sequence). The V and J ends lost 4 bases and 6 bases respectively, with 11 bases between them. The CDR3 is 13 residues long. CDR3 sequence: CASSRSVADTQYF. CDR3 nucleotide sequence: TGTGCCAGCAGCCGGTCTGTAGCCGATACGCAGTATTTT.

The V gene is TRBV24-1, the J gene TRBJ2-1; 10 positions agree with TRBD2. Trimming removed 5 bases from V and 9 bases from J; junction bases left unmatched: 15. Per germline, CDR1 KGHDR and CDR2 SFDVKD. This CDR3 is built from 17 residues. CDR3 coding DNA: TGTGCCACCAGTGCGGCTCTCCCAGCGGGAGGGTACGGTGAGCAGTTCTTC. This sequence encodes CATSAALPAGGYGEQFF.

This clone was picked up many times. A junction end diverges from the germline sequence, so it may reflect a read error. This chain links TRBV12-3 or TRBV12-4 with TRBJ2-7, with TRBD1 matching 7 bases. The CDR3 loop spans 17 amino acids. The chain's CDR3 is CASSIAHRGPYPYEQYF. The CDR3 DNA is TGTGCCAGCAGTATAGCTCACAGGGGCCCGTACCCCTACGAGCAGTACTTC.

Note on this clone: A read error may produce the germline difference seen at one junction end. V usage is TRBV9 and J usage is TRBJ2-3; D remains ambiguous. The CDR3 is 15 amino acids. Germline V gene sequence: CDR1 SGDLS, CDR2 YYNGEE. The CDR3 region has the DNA TGTGCCAGTAGCCCAGCAGGAGTCTATGAAGATACGAAGTATTTT. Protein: CASSPAGVYEDTKYF.

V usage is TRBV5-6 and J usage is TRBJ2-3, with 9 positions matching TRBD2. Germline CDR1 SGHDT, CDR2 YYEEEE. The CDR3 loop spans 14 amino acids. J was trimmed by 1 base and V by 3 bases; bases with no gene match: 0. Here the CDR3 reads CASSWTSGTDTQYF. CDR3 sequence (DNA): TGTGCCAGCAGCTGGACTAGCGGCACAGATACGCAGTATTTT.

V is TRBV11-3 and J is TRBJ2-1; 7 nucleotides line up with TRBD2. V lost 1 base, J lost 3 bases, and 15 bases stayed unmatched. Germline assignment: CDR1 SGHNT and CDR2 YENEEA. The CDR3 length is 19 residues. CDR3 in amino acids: CASSLGGSSVSSGYNEQFF. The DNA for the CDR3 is TGTGCCAGCAGCTTAGGAGGGTCTAGTGTGTCTAGCGGCTACAATGAGCAGTTCTTC.

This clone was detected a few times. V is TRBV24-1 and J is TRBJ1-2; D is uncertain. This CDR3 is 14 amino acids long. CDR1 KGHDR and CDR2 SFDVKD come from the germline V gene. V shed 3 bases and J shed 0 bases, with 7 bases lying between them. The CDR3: CATSDAGSNYGYTF. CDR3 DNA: TGTGCCACCAGTGATGCAGGTTCTAACTATGGCTACACCTTC.